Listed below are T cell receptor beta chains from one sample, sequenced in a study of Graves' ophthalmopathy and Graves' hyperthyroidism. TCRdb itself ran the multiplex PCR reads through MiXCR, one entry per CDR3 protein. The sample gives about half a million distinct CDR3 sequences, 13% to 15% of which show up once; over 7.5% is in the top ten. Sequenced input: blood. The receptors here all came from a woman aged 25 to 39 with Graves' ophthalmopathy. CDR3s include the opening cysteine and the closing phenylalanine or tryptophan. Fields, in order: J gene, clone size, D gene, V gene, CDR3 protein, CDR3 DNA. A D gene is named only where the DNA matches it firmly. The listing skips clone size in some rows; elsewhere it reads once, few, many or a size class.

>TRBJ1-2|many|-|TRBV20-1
CSARDHGANYGYTF
TGCAGTGCTAGAGATCATGGGGCTAACTATGGCTACACCTTC
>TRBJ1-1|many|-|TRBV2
CASSETQGPNTEAFF
TGTGCCAGCAGTGAAACCCAAGGACCAAACACTGAAGCTTTCTTT
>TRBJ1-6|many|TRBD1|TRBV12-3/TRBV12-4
CASSLGTANSPLHF
TGTGCCAGCAGCCTCGGGACAGCCAATTCACCCCTCCACTTT
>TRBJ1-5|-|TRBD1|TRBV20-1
CSAKNRGRQPQHF
TGCAGTGCTAAAAACAGGGGGCGGCAGCCCCAGCATTTT
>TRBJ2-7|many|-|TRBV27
CASSLKGNRGQYF
TGTGCCAGCAGTTTAAAAGGGAATAGAGGGCAGTACTTC
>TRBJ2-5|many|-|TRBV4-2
CASSPEGREETQYF
TGTGCCAGCAGCCCGGAGGGCCGGGAAGAGACCCAGTACTTC
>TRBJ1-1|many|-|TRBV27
CASSLSMLTEAFF
TGTGCCAGCAGTTTATCGATGCTCACTGAAGCTTTCTTT
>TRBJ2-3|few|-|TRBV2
CASSEASVGTDTQYF
TGTGCCAGCAGTGAAGCCAGCGTAGGCACAGATACGCAGTATTTT
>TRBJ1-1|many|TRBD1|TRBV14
CASSQGDRGGFEAFF
TGTGCCAGCAGCCAAGGAGACAGGGGTGGGTTTGAAGCTTTCTTT
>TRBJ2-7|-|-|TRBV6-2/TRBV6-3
CASSYAANPSYEQYF
TGTGCCAGCAGTTACGCTGCTAACCCCTCCTACGAGCAGTACTTC
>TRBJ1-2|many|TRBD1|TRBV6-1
CASSSQGEGGYTF
TGTGCCAGCAGTAGCCAGGGGGAGGGAGGCTACACCTTC
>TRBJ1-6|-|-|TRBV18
CASSPVESAYSPLHF
TGTGCCAGCTCACCCGTTGAGAGTGCGTATTCACCCCTCCACTTT
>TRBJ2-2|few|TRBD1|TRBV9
CASSDTGQTTGELFF
TGTGCCAGCAGCGACACGGGACAGACCACCGGGGAGCTGTTTTTT
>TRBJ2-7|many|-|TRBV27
CASSLGLVYEQYF
TGTGCCAGCAGTTTAGGCCTAGTCTACGAGCAGTACTTC
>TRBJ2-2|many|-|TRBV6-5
CASSYKTAGELFF
TGTGCCAGCAGTTACAAAACGGCCGGGGAGCTGTTTTTT
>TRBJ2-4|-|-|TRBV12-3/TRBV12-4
CASSLLVAKNIKYF
TGTGCCAGCAGTTTACTAGTAGCCAAAAACATTAAGTACTTC
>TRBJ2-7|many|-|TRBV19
CATSNRDGSYEQYF
TGTGCCACCAGCAACCGGGACGGATCCTACGAGCAGTACTTC
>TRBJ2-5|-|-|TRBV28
CASSSYIGFTVQETQYF
TGTGCCAGCAGTTCCTATATCGGCTTCACCGTCCAAGAGACCCAGTACTTC
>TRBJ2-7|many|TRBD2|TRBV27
CASSPSGRGNEQYF
TGTGCCAGCAGTCCTAGCGGGAGGGGGAACGAGCAGTACTTC
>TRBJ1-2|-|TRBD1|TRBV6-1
CASSSRTGYDGYTF
TGTGCCAGCAGTAGTCGGACAGGTTACGATGGCTACACCTTC
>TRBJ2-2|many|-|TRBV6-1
CASKGDAGELFF
TGTGCCAGCAAGGGAGACGCCGGGGAGCTGTTTTTT
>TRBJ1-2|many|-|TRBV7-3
CASSLGRSGLGGYTF
TGTGCCAGCAGCTTGGGCAGATCGGGGTTAGGTGGCTACACCTTC
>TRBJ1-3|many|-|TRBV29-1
CSVEGTFGDKGTSGNTIYF
TGCAGCGTTGAGGGGACTTTCGGGGACAAGGGGACCTCTGGAAACACCATATATTTT
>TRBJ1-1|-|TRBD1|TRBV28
CASSSGQGMGNTEAFF
TGTGCCAGCAGCTCGGGACAGGGAATGGGTAACACTGAAGCTTTCTTT
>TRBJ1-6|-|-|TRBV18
CASSPNEAGVPLHF
TGTGCCAGCTCACCAAATGAGGCAGGCGTACCCCTCCACTTT
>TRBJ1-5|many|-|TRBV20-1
CSAVFNQPQHF
TGCAGTGCAGTTTTTAATCAGCCCCAGCATTTT
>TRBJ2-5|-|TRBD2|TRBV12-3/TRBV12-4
CASSFGLAGFGETQYF
TGTGCCAGCAGTTTTGGACTAGCGGGCTTTGGAGAGACCCAGTACTTC
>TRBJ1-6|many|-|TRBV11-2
CASSRSSPLHF
TGTGCCAGCAGCCGATCCTCACCCCTCCACTTT
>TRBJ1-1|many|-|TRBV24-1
CATPALWGDTLAFF
TGTGCCACCCCTGCTCTCTGGGGCGATACTTTGGCTTTCTTT
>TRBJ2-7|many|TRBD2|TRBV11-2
CASSLAGGGEQYF
TGTGCCAGCAGCTTAGCGGGAGGGGGCGAGCAGTACTTC
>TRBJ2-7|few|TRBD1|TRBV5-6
CASSSGTVHYEQYF
TGTGCCAGCAGCTCCGGGACAGTCCACTACGAGCAGTACTTC
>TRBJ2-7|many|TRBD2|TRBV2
CASTVGRGSYEQYF
TGTGCCAGCACCGTCGGGAGGGGGAGTTACGAGCAGTACTTC
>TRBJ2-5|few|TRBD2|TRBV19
CASRNSGRAAETQYF
TGTGCCAGCCGAAATAGCGGGAGGGCCGCTGAGACCCAGTACTTC
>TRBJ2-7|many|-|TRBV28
CASSLLSGRAGRSEQYF
TGTGCCAGCAGTTTATTATCAGGTCGGGCAGGGAGGTCCGAGCAGTACTTC
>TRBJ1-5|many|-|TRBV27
CASSLWGEVNQPQHF
TGTGCCAGCAGTTTATGGGGGGAAGTCAATCAGCCCCAGCATTTT
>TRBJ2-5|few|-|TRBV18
CASSPRDSHQETQYF
TGTGCCAGCTCACCCCGGGACTCCCACCAAGAGACCCAGTACTTC
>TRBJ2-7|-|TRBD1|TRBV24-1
CATSDLLVRGYEQYF
TGTGCCACCAGTGATTTGCTCGTCAGGGGGTACGAGCAGTACTTC
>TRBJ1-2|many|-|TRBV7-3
CASSSTREGGANYGYTF
TGTGCCAGCAGCTCGACACGGGAGGGTGGCGCTAACTATGGCTACACCTTC
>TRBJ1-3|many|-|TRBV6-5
CASSYARESGNTIYF
TGTGCCAGCAGTTACGCAAGGGAGTCAGGAAACACCATATATTTT
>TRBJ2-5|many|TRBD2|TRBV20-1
CSATLAGGWRGETQYF
TGCAGTGCAACTCTAGCGGGAGGGTGGAGGGGAGAGACCCAGTACTTC
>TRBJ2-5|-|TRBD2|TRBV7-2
CASSLGLAGKKDETQYF
TGTGCCAGCAGCTTAGGGCTAGCGGGGAAAAAAGATGAGACCCAGTACTTC
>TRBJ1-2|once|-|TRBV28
CASSLLATNTYGYTF
TGTGCCAGCAGTTTATTGGCCACCAATACCTATGGCTACACCTTC
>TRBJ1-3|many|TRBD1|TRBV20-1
CSARDRVTIYF
TGCAGTGCAAGGGACAGGGTGACCATATATTTT
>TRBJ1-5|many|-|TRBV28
CASSRPQGRGQPQHF
TGTGCCAGCAGTCGTCCCCAGGGAAGGGGCCAGCCCCAGCATTTT
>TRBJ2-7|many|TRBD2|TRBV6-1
CAGRRGLADSYEQYF
TGTGCCGGCAGAAGAGGACTAGCGGACTCCTACGAGCAGTACTTC
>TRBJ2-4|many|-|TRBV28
CASRGPPTAENIQYF
TGTGCCAGCAGGGGACCCCCAACTGCCGAAAACATTCAGTACTTC
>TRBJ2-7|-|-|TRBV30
CAWRGSEQYF
TGTGCCTGGAGAGGGTCTGAGCAGTACTTC
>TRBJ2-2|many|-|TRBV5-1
CASKPPDSLTGELFF
TGCGCCAGCAAACCCCCCGACAGTCTCACCGGGGAGCTGTTTTTT